A single sample gave rise to the 24 T cell receptor beta chains below, sequenced in a study of blood T cell repertoires in COVID-19. This table comes from immunoSEQ multiplex PCR, and its TCRdb copy is limited to in-frame clones, with some not included. Among 65,000 to 75,000 clones listed, 65% to 90% were seen once. The specimen was peripheral blood. The receptors stem from a man older than 75 with acute or convalescent COVID-19.

A single count supports this clone. This chain connects TRBV7-2 to TRBJ2-6; 10 positions agree with TRBD1. V gave up 3 bases and J gave up 0 bases; unmatched junction bases: 5. The germline V gene has CDR1 SGHTA and CDR2 FQGNSA. CDR3 length: 18 residues. The CDR3 DNA reads TGTGCCAGCAGCTTCGGACAGGGGGTTCCCTCTGGGGCCAACGTCCTGACTTTC. This gives the protein CASSFGQGVPSGANVLTF.

The chain combines TRBV7-9 with TRBJ2-7; D might be TRBD1 (6 bases). This CDR3 is 15 amino acids long. Germline V gene sequence: CDR1 SEHNR, CDR2 FQNEAQ (reference sequence). Trimming removed 5 bases at V and 6 bases at J, with 20 bases between. Here the CDR3 DNA reads TGTGCCAGCAGCGACGGACAGTCGATCGAAGGCGAGCAGTACTTC. The encoded protein is CASSDGQSIEGEQYF. Filled out from reference TRBV7-9 and TRBJ2-7, the complete variable domain reads DTGVSQNPRHKITKRGQNVTFRCDPISEHNRLYWYRQTLGQGPEFLTYFQNEAQLEKSRLLSDRFSAERPKGSFSTLEIQRTEQGDSAMYLCASSDGQSIEGEQYFGPGTRLTVT.

The V gene is TRBV18, the J gene TRBJ1-2; 10 bases map to TRBD1. Germline values: CDR1 KGHSH, CDR2 LQKENI. The trim removed 3 bases at V and 7 bases at J, leaving 2 bases unmatched. This CDR3 contains 13 residues. CDR3 in amino acids: CASSPTGGRGYTF. For the CDR3, the DNA is TGTGCCAGCTCACCGACAGGGGGCCGTGGCTACACCTTC. The whole variable domain, filled in from reference TRBV18 and TRBJ1-2, reads NAGVMQNPRHLVRRRGQEARLRCSPMKGHSHVYWYRQLPEEGLKFMVYLQKENIIDESGMPKERFSAEFPKEGPSILRIQQVVRGDSAAYFCASSPTGGRGYTFGSGTRLTVV.

Here the CDR3 DNA reads TGTGCCAGCAGGAGGTATAGCAATCAGCCCCAGCATTTT. Translating gives CASRRYSNQPQHF. The V call is TRBV6-5, the J call TRBJ1-5; D not certain. From germline, CDR1 is MNHEY and CDR2 SVGAGI. This CDR3 region has 13 residues. V was pared by 6 bases and J by 0 bases, with 6 bases between.

The DNA for the CDR3 is TGTGCCAGCAAAACAGGGGGCACCTACAATGAGCAGTTCTTC. As protein: CASKTGGTYNEQFF. V usage is TRBV7-9 and J usage is TRBJ2-1; 9 nucleotides line up with TRBD1. This CDR3 spans 14 amino acids. The germline V gene encodes CDR1 SEHNR and CDR2 FQNEAQ (reference sequence). Unmatched junction bases numbered 3, after V lost 7 bases and J lost 2 bases.

The V gene is TRBV28, the J gene TRBJ2-3, with D perhaps TRBD2 (5 bases). This CDR3 region has 11 residues. Trimming shortened V by 2 bases and J by 8 bases, and 5 bases separated the two germline ends. Looked up from germline, CDR1 is MDHEN and CDR2 is SYDVKM. CDR3 in amino acids: CASSLRGTQYF. The CDR3 coding sequence is TGTGCCAGCAGTTTACGGGGTACGCAGTATTTT. Variable domain in full (rest from reference TRBV28 and TRBJ2-3): DVKVTQSSRYLVKRTGEKVFLECVQDMDHENMFWYRQDPGLGLRLIYFSYDVKMKEKGDIPEGYSVSREKKERFSLILESASTNQTSMYLCASSLRGTQYFGPGTRLTVL.

The V and J genes are TRBV19 and TRBJ2-5; TRBD1 matches 8 bases. The CDR3 loop spans 14 amino acids. J was trimmed by 5 bases and V by 2 bases; bases with no gene match: 4. CDR1 and CDR2 (germline): LNHDA, SQIVND (reference sequence). The CDR3 DNA is TGTGCCAGTAGTATACAGGGGGCAGGGGAGACCCAGTACTTC. This codes for CASSIQGAGETQYF. The complete variable domain, with remaining parts taken from reference TRBV19 and TRBJ2-5, reads DGGITQSPKYLFRKEGQNVTLSCEQNLNHDAMYWYRQDPGQGLRLIYYSQIVNDFQKGDIAEGYSVSREKKESFPLTVTSAQKNPTAFYLCASSIQGAGETQYFGPGTRLLVL.

This clone occurred once. The chain is built from TRBV6-5 and TRBJ1-2; D is possibly TRBD1 (6 bases). The CDR3 has 15 residues. Per germline, CDR1 MNHEY and CDR2 SVGAGI. V lost 6 bases and J 3 bases, leaving 17 bases between the germline ends. This CDR3 reads CASRRVIGGDYGYTF. The CDR3 DNA follows: TGTGCCAGCAGGCGCGTAATAGGGGGAGACTATGGCTACACCTTC.

J is TRBJ2-7 and V is TRBV13, with 11 bases fitting TRBD2. In germline, CDR1 is PRHDT, CDR2 FYEKMQ (reference sequence). Losses at the gene ends were 4 bases for V and 6 bases for J; bases not matched to a gene: 8. The CDR3 consists of 15 residues. The CDR3 protein is CASSSSSGTSGEQYF. The CDR3 region has the DNA TGTGCCAGCAGCTCCAGCTCCGGGACTAGCGGCGAGCAGTACTTC.

This chain links TRBV27 with TRBJ1-1, with 7 bases that match TRBD1. This CDR3 has 15 residues. Germline V lookup: CDR1 MNHEY, CDR2 SMNVEV (reference sequence). The J segment lost 0 bases and the V segment lost 5 bases, leaving 6 bases of the junction unmatched. CDR3 protein: CASSTRQGMNTEAFF. The CDR3 DNA reads TGTGCCAGCAGTACCCGACAGGGAATGAACACTGAAGCTTTCTTT.

This clone came up a few times. This chain joins TRBV7-3 and TRBJ2-7; D is ambiguous. CDR3 length: 12 amino acids. V gave up 7 bases and J gave up 4 bases, with 11 bases separating them. Germline V lookup: CDR1 SGHTA, CDR2 FQGTGA. CDR3 loop: CASNIPGYEQYF. The CDR3 coding sequence is TGTGCCAGCAATATTCCAGGTTACGAGCAGTACTTC. The entire variable domain, with the rest obtained from reference TRBV7-3 and TRBJ2-7, is as follows: GAGVSQTPSNKVTEKGKYVELRCDPISGHTALYWYRQSLGQGPEFLIYFQGTGAADDSGLPNDRFFAVRPEGSVSTLKIQRTERGDSAVYLCASNIPGYEQYFGPGTRLTVT.

The gene calls are TRBV19 and TRBJ2-3; 8 bases agree with TRBD2. Germline CDR1 is LNHDA and CDR2 is SQIVND (reference sequence). V shed 3 bases and J 4 bases; nucleotides not matched to a gene: 0. The CDR3 consists of 13 residues. CDR3 sequence reads: CASSIGGADTQYF. CDR3 nucleotides: TGTGCCAGTAGTATCGGGGGGGCAGATACGCAGTATTTT.

V and J are TRBV10-3 and TRBJ2-7; D remains unclear. The CDR3 runs to 13 residues. Germline CDR1 is ENHRY and CDR2 is SYGVKD. Trimming took 8 bases from V and 4 from J, leaving 15 bases between them. CDR3 DNA sequence: TGTGCCATCTCCGGTGGAGTATCATACGAGCAGTACTTC. This gives the protein CAISGGVSYEQYF.

The rearrangement links TRBV6-2 or TRBV6-3 to TRBJ1-5; D perhaps matches TRBD1 (6 bases). This CDR3 spans 19 amino acids. Germline V lookup: CDR1 MNHEY, CDR2 SVGEGT. The V and J ends lost 5 bases and 0 bases respectively, with 23 bases between them. The CDR3: CASSLTGGQTFFSNQPQHF. The DNA for the CDR3 is TGTGCCAGCAGTCTAACGGGCGGACAGACCTTTTTTAGCAATCAGCCCCAGCATTTT.

The gene calls are TRBV28 and TRBJ1-2; the D gene is possibly TRBD1 (5 bases). Trimming stripped 3 bases from V and 2 bases from J, with 13 bases between. Germline V gene sequence: CDR1 MDHEN, CDR2 SYDVKM. CDR3 size: 15 residues. The CDR3 region has the DNA TGTGCCAGCAGTTTCACGGGGGAGGGAAACTATGGCTACACCTTC. It translates to CASSFTGEGNYGYTF.

This sequence joins TRBV6-1 and TRBJ1-5; 9 bases are shared with TRBD1. The CDR3 has 17 amino acids. Trimming at V came to 3 bases and at J to 2 bases, leaving 8 bases not matched to a gene. The germline CDR1 and CDR2 sequences are MNHNS and SASEGT. The CDR3 coding sequence is TGTGCCAGCAGTGATTATATGGGACAGGGAGGCAATCAGCCCCAGCATTTT. This translates into CASSDYMGQGGNQPQHF.

The rearrangement links TRBV6-2 or TRBV6-3 to TRBJ2-1, with 11 nucleotides matching TRBD2. V dropped 5 bases and J dropped 5; count of bases not matched to a gene: 5. Germline CDR1 MNHEY, CDR2 SVGEGT. CDR3 size: 15 residues. The CDR3 sequence is CASSTLAGGHNEQFF. Here the CDR3 DNA reads TGTGCCAGCAGTACTCTAGCGGGGGGCCACAATGAGCAGTTCTTC.

This clone appeared a single time. The rearrangement links TRBV12-3 or TRBV12-4 to TRBJ1-1; tentatively, D is TRBD1 (5 bases). The CDR3 extends over 13 amino acids. Trimming shortened V by 6 bases and J by 0 bases, and 8 bases separated the two germline ends. The DNA of the CDR3 is TGTGCCAGCAGGGGGCTCTTGAACACTGAAGCTTTCTTT. Protein sequence: CASRGLLNTEAFF.

The chain joins TRBV7-3 to TRBJ2-3; 13 bases map to TRBD2. The CDR3 runs 15 residues. Germline V gene data show CDR1 as SGHTA and CDR2 as FQGTGA. V was clipped by 5 bases and J by 4 bases; unmatched bases: 3. The CDR3, as DNA: TGTGCCAGCAGCCGACTAGCGGGAGGTGCAGATACGCAGTATTTT. Protein: CASSRLAGGADTQYF.

V gene TRBV12-3 or TRBV12-4 combines with J gene TRBJ2-5, with D unclear. The CDR3 consists of 13 residues. V was trimmed by 3 bases and J by 5 bases, leaving 10 bases between them. In DNA, the CDR3 is TGTGCCAGCAGTTTTAACATTATCGAGACCCAGTACTTC. Translating gives CASSFNIIETQYF.

The chain recombines TRBV19 with TRBJ1-6; a possible D gene is TRBD1 (6 bases). Germline CDR1 and CDR2: LNHDA and SQIVND (reference sequence). This CDR3 has 12 amino acids. V lost 5 bases and J 12 bases, leaving 11 bases between the germline ends. CDR3 sequence reads: CASSLPTGPLHF. DNA of the CDR3: TGTGCCAGTAGTCTTCCGACAGGACCCCTCCACTTT.

V is TRBV7-2 and J is TRBJ2-7; tentative D call: TRBD1 (8 bases). The CDR3 loop spans 15 amino acids. Trimming cost V 0 bases and J 2 bases, with 11 bases left between them. Germline CDR1 is SGHTA and CDR2 is FQGNSA. The CDR3 sequence is CASSLAQGGPYEQYF. The CDR3 nucleotides are TGTGCCAGCAGCTTAGCACAGGGGGGGCCCTACGAGCAGTACTTC.

The rearrangement uses TRBV4-3 and TRBJ1-4; D not certain. CDR1 is LGHNA, CDR2 YSLEER, per germline. The CDR3 loop spans 16 amino acids. Trimming removed 0 bases at V and 0 bases at J, with 8 bases between. CDR3 bases: TGCGCCAGCAGCCAAGATCAGATTTCAACTAATGAAAAACTGTTTTTT. This translates into CASSQDQISTNEKLFF.

The chain has TRBV29-1 and TRBJ1-2; possibly TRBD1 for D (6 bases). V shed 0 bases and J shed 0 bases, with 14 bases lying between them. The CDR3 extends over 16 amino acids. The V gene's germline CDR1 is SQVTM and CDR2 ANQGSEA. The CDR3 bases are TGCAGCGTTGAAGATCCTCAGGGGCAAGCTAACTATGGCTACACCTTC. Its protein is CSVEDPQGQANYGYTF.